The clone carrying this T cell receptor (beta chain) appeared many times. What it recognizes is unknown. The data belong to a study of response to subunit inactivated influenza vaccine. Study observations and caveats: It was the authors' suggestion that each seasonal influenza vaccination recruits few new T cells.

The germline V and J ends were trimmed by 4 bases and 3 bases, with 18 bases remaining between them. Looked up from germline, CDR1 is SGHRS and CDR2 is YFSETQ. The CDR3 loop spans 16 amino acids. TCRdb re-derived calls from the RT-PCR reads in MiXCR, one entry per CDR3 protein. The sample lists fewer than 200,000 distinct CDR3 sequences; about a tenth were seen once. This receptor was identified in a man in his forties or fifties who received an inactivated influenza vaccine. The V gene is TRBV5-1, the J gene TRBJ2-3, with D perhaps TRBD2 (6 bases). The specimen comprised non-naive T cells sorted from PBMCs, sampled on the day of vaccination. CDR3 in amino acids: CASSLTSSRGTDTQYF. CDR3 coding DNA: TGCGCCAGCAGCCTTACTAGCTCTCGGGGTACAGATACGCAGTATTTT.